Below, one T cell receptor (beta chain) is given with its context. What it binds is not known. The sample originates from a study of cytomegalovirus exposure and HLA in healthy donors. Findings and limits, study-wide: Rates of TCR association differed by HLA locus in a later analysis, with DRB1 highest and HLA-C lowest.

Healthy donors of bone marrow made up the group. The primer mix had 60 Vbeta and 13 Jbeta primers. Sequenced by immunoSEQ multiplex PCR; TCRdb stores in-frame clones only, minus some. Of more than 15,000 clones listed, 84% were seen once; the top ten hold about 21%. Trimming pared 2 bases from V and 5 bases from J, leaving 7 bases between. The length of the CDR3 is 13 residues. CDR1 is MNHEY, CDR2 SMNVEV, per germline (reference sequence). J is TRBJ1-5 and V is TRBV27, with a tentative D call TRBD1 (5 bases). Specimen: PBMCs. The sequence was obtained from a human donor in good health. This chain's CDR3 is CASSLRGDQPQHF. The CDR3 DNA sequence: TGTGCCAGCAGTTTAAGGGGCGATCAGCCCCAGCATTTT.